One and the same sample provided the 28 T cell receptor beta chains below, sequenced in a study of Ad26.COV2.S vaccination and SARS-CoV-2 variants. Treatment of the sample: roughly 19 received Ad26.COV2.S at low or high dose, single or two shots; about 5 received placebo; per-sample allocation not given. At day 63 after the first vaccine or placebo injection, samples were drawn. The method was immunoSEQ multiplex PCR; TCRdb's version includes in-frame clones alone and lacks a portion of them. The sample contains approximately 300,000 clones, around four fifths of which appear only once. The specimen comprised peripheral blood, sampled in a trial of Ad26.COV2.S vaccine versus placebo. The source is a person aged 18-65 years who received the Ad26.COV2.S COVID-19 vaccine or a placebo.

The chain uses TRBV10-3 and TRBJ2-3; D unresolved. Looked up from germline, CDR1 is ENHRY and CDR2 is SYGVKD. This CDR3 comprises 13 residues. Trimming took 3 bases from V and 6 from J, leaving 10 bases between them. CDR3 protein: CAISDSAWDTQYF. The DNA for the CDR3 is TGTGCCATCAGTGATTCAGCATGGGATACGCAGTATTTT.

J is TRBJ1-1 and V is TRBV28; the D gene is possibly TRBD1 (6 bases). CDR3 length equals 15 residues. Germline loops: CDR1 MDHEN, CDR2 SYDVKM. Trimming pared 4 bases from V and 4 bases from J, leaving 16 bases between. The CDR3 DNA sequence: TGTGCCAGCAGTTCGGCAGGGGCGCGTATCACTGAAGCTTTCTTT. It encodes CASSSAGARITEAFF.

The genes are TRBV6-5 and TRBJ1-3, with D possibly matching TRBD1 (6 bases). The CDR3 is made up of 13 amino acids. The germline gives CDR1 MNHEY, CDR2 SVGAGI. The germline V and J ends were trimmed by 6 bases and 4 bases, with 10 bases remaining between them. CDR3 amino acids: CASRPGGGNTIYF. In nucleotides, the CDR3 is TGTGCCAGCAGACCCGGGGGCGGAAACACCATATATTTT.

The chain combines TRBV3-1 (or the pseudogene TRBV3-2) with TRBJ1-2; the match to TRBD1 covers 10 bases. The germline gives CDR1 LGHDT, CDR2 YNNKEL (reference sequence). This CDR3 is built from 15 residues. J was trimmed by 7 bases and V by 4 bases; bases with no gene match: 9. CDR3 loop: CASSRNGQGEAGYTF. CDR3 DNA: TGTGCCAGCAGCCGGAACGGACAGGGGGAGGCTGGCTACACCTTC.

The chain carries TRBV7-9 and TRBJ1-1; no firm D call. Germline V lookup: CDR1 SEHNR, CDR2 FQNEAQ (reference sequence). Deletions cut 3 bases from V and 5 bases from J, with 13 bases between. This CDR3 is 14 amino acids long. CDR3 residues: CASSFPRENTEAFF. The CDR3 bases are TGTGCCAGCAGCTTCCCCCGGGAAAATACTGAAGCTTTCTTT.

This clone was detected once. The J gene is TRBJ1-6, the V gene TRBV28, with no clear D. The CDR3 consists of 11 residues. V was clipped by 10 bases and J by 7 bases, with 8 bases between them. CDR1 and CDR2 (germline): MDHEN, SYDVKM. The CDR3 DNA sequence: TGTGCCACCAGGAAGAATTCACCCCTCCACTTT. It codes for CATRKNSPLHF. The whole variable domain, remainder taken from reference TRBV28 and TRBJ1-6, is DVKVTQSSRYLVKRTGEKVFLECVQDMDHENMFWYRQDPGLGLRLIYFSYDVKMKEKGDIPEGYSVSREKKERFSLILESASTNQTSMYLCATRKNSPLHFGNGTRLTVT.

This sequence joins TRBV6-5 and TRBJ2-7; D unclear. The CDR3 is 15 amino acids. CDR1 is MNHEY and CDR2 is SVGAGI in the germline V gene. V shed 2 bases and J shed 3 bases, with 14 bases lying between them. In nucleotides, the CDR3 is TGTGCCAGCAGTTACGGTTTCACCTCCGGCTACGAGCAGTACTTC. This codes for CASSYGFTSGYEQYF.

This clone appeared a single time. A junction boundary mismatches the germline segment, possibly from a read error. The chain couples TRBV7-9 to TRBJ2-5; no clear D gene. CDR1 and CDR2 (germline): SEHNR, FQNEAQ (reference sequence). The CDR3 covers 11 residues. The CDR3 reads CASGFAETQYF. The CDR3 DNA follows: TGTGCCAGCGGCTTTGCGGAGACCCAGTACTTC.

This rearrangement joins TRBV7-8 to TRBJ1-1; TRBD1 is a possible D gene (6 bases). Trimming left V 1 base short and J 11 bases short, with 14 bases between. Looked up from germline, CDR1 is SGHVS and CDR2 is FQNEAQ. The CDR3 has 13 amino acids. The CDR3 reads CASSLEQGRLAFF. In nucleotides, the CDR3 is TGTGCCAGCAGCTTAGAACAGGGCCGATTGGCTTTCTTT.

The rearrangement uses TRBV9 and TRBJ1-1; a weak D match, TRBD1 (6 bases). CDR3 length equals 14 residues. CDR1 is SGDLS and CDR2 is YYNGEE in the germline V gene. Trimming cost V 4 bases and J 8 bases, with 18 bases left between them. CDR3 DNA: TGTGCCAGCAGCCCCCGAGGGGGAGTGGGGGAAGCTTTCTTT. It specifies CASSPRGGVGEAFF.

The chain carries TRBV11-2 and TRBJ1-1; D might be TRBD1 (5 bases). CDR3 size: 13 residues. Germline values: CDR1 SGHAT, CDR2 FQNNGV. Trimming pared 5 bases from V and 1 base from J, leaving 8 bases between. CDR3 DNA sequence: TGTGCCAGCAGCGTCACAGGGAACACTGAAGCTTTCTTT. This sequence encodes CASSVTGNTEAFF. Complete variable domain (other parts from reference TRBV11-2 and TRBJ1-1): EAGVAQSPRYKIIEKRQSVAFWCNPISGHATLYWYQQILGQGPKLLIQFQNNGVVDDSQLPKDRFSAERLKGVDSTLKIQPAKLEDSAVYLCASSVTGNTEAFFGQGTRLTVV.

The chain combines TRBV29-1 with TRBJ2-3, with D maybe TRBD1 (6 bases). This CDR3 region has 19 residues. V was cut by 2 bases and J by 4 bases, with 28 bases left in between. CDR1 and CDR2 (germline): SQVTM, ANQGSEA. The CDR3 region is CSVESVIGTTTRNPDTQYF. The CDR3, as DNA: TGCAGCGTTGAATCGGTTATCGGGACAACGACCCGGAACCCAGATACGCAGTATTTT.

The rearrangement uses TRBV5-4 and TRBJ1-6; the D gene is possibly TRBD1 (5 bases). Germline V CDR1 and CDR2: SGHNT, YYREEE (reference sequence). The CDR3 has 14 amino acids. Trimming removed 5 bases from V and 9 bases from J, with 15 bases in between. The CDR3 is CASSLVDRGSPLHF. The CDR3 DNA follows: TGTGCCAGCAGTTTAGTTGACAGAGGTTCACCCCTCCACTTT.

The CDR3 here is CASSQAGQGASGLLGTQYF. CDR3 coding DNA: TGCGCCAGCAGCCAAGCGGGACAGGGGGCCAGCGGGCTCCTGGGTACGCAGTATTTT. The V and J genes are TRBV4-1 and TRBJ2-3; 12 bases map to TRBD1. The CDR3 consists of 19 residues. Germline V lookup: CDR1 MGHRA, CDR2 YSYEKL. After removal of 1 base from V and 8 bases from J, the junction contained 16 bases not matched to a gene.

The gene calls are TRBV7-9 and TRBJ2-1; 8 positions match TRBD2. The CDR3 extends over 15 amino acids. The junction had 5 bases not matched to a gene; V was cut back by 3 bases and J by 4 bases. Germline lookup yields CDR1 SEHNR and CDR2 FQNEAQ (reference sequence). Written as DNA, the CDR3 is TGTGCCAGCAGCTTGGTTAGCGGGGAGTACAATGAGCAGTTCTTC. The encoded protein is CASSLVSGEYNEQFF.

The sample holds a few counts of this clone. This chain connects TRBV4-2 to TRBJ2-1; D possibly matches TRBD1 or TRBD2 (5 bases each). This CDR3 region has 14 residues. The germline CDR1 and CDR2 sequences are LGHNA and YNFKEQ. V lost 0 bases and J lost 12, with 15 bases in between. CDR3 coding DNA: TGTGCCAGCAGCCAAGAGGGGACCCCTAGTTTGCAGTTCTTC. Translation: CASSQEGTPSLQFF.

This clone has just one count. The rearrangement links TRBV5-4 to TRBJ2-5; the match to TRBD1 covers 7 bases. Trimming at V came to 4 bases and at J to 2 bases, leaving 8 bases not matched to a gene. CDR3 length: 15 residues. Germline CDR1 is SGHNT and CDR2 is YYREEE (reference sequence). The CDR3 sequence is CASSLGDSPQETQYF. Written as DNA, the CDR3 is TGTGCCAGCAGCCTGGGGGACAGTCCGCAAGAGACCCAGTACTTC.

This clone was counted many times. V usage is TRBV6-1 and J usage is TRBJ2-1; a possible D gene is TRBD2 (5 bases). Germline CDR1 and CDR2: MNHNS and SASEGT. The germline V and J ends were trimmed by 1 base and 5 bases, with 9 bases remaining between them. The CDR3 consists of 14 residues. The CDR3 here is CASSEGRANNEQFF. The DNA for the CDR3 is TGTGCCAGCAGTGAAGGGCGGGCTAACAATGAGCAGTTCTTC.

The rearrangement joins TRBV4-2 to TRBJ2-7; D remains ambiguous. Looked up from germline, CDR1 is LGHNA and CDR2 is YNFKEQ. This CDR3 comprises 14 residues. V was trimmed by 0 bases and J by 0 bases, leaving 6 bases between them. The CDR3 DNA reads TGTGCCAGCAGCCAAGATTACAGCTCCTACGAGCAGTACTTC. It encodes CASSQDYSSYEQYF.

The gene calls are TRBV24-1 and TRBJ2-7; 7 bases fit TRBD1. The CDR3 runs to 16 residues. J lost 0 bases, V lost 8 bases, and 12 bases had no gene match. From germline, CDR1 is KGHDR and CDR2 SFDVKD. This CDR3 reads CATMGDRGTYSYEQYF. CDR3 sequence (DNA): TGTGCCACCATGGGGGACAGAGGTACCTACTCCTACGAGCAGTACTTC.

The chain couples TRBV4-1 to TRBJ1-5; D gene ambiguous. This CDR3 is built from 15 residues. Germline CDR1 reads MGHRA; CDR2 reads YSYEKL. The V gene lost 4 bases and the J gene lost 2 bases, with 12 bases spanning the gap. The CDR3 nucleotides are TGCGCCAGCAGCCTGCCGATGCTTGGCAATCAGCCCCAGCATTTT. Its translation: CASSLPMLGNQPQHF.

This clone was recorded a few times. V gene TRBV7-2 combines with J gene TRBJ1-2, with 8 nucleotides matching TRBD1. Germline V gene sequence: CDR1 SGHTA, CDR2 FQGNSA. V lost 5 bases, J lost 5 bases, and 7 bases stayed unmatched. The CDR3 is 14 residues long. The CDR3 spells CASSEYRGSYGYTF. The CDR3 DNA follows: TGTGCCAGCAGCGAATACAGGGGGTCTTATGGCTACACCTTC.

V and J are TRBV6-5 and TRBJ1-2; D not certain. The CDR3 runs to 14 residues. The V end was cut by 7 bases, the J end by 5 bases, with 17 bases between. Germline V gives CDR1 MNHEY, CDR2 SVGAGI. CDR3 sequence: CASNDGSRNYGYTF. The CDR3 DNA sequence: TGTGCCAGCAACGATGGGAGCCGGAATTATGGCTACACCTTC.

The chain joins TRBV11-2 to TRBJ1-2; maybe TRBD1 (6 bases). CDR3 length: 14 residues. Between the trimmed V and J ends, which lost 5 bases and 0 bases, there was a span of 10 bases. Germline V gene lookup returns CDR1 SGHAT and CDR2 FQNNGV. The CDR3 sequence is CASSPGVANYGYTF. Here the CDR3 DNA reads TGTGCCAGCAGCCCAGGGGTAGCTAACTATGGCTACACCTTC.

This chain connects TRBV24-1 to TRBJ1-5; tentative D call: TRBD1 (6 bases). This CDR3 comprises 15 residues. CDR1 and CDR2 (germline): KGHDR, SFDVKD. The germline V and J ends were trimmed by 4 bases and 5 bases, with 14 bases remaining between them. The chain's CDR3 is CATSDRTGLDQPQHF. The CDR3 DNA reads TGTGCCACCAGTGACAGAACAGGGTTGGATCAGCCCCAGCATTTT.

A single count supports this clone. The J gene is TRBJ2-1, the V gene TRBV7-6; D may be TRBD2 (6 bases). This CDR3 is built from 15 residues. Trimming took 3 bases from V and 8 from J, leaving 17 bases between them. The germline CDR1 and CDR2 sequences are SGHVS and FNYEAQ. The CDR3 spells CASSLGGLGSDEQFF. The CDR3 region has the DNA TGTGCCAGCAGCTTGGGGGGACTGGGGAGTGATGAGCAGTTCTTC.

The V gene is TRBV10-3, the J gene TRBJ1-4, with D possibly TRBD1 on 6 matching bases. V was cut by 3 bases and J by 7 bases, with 9 bases left in between. Germline V gene data show CDR1 as ENHRY and CDR2 as SYGVKD. The length of the CDR3 is 13 residues. The CDR3 bases are TGTGCCATCAGTGACCGGGGGCGTGAAAAACTGTTTTTT. Translating it yields CAISDRGREKLFF.

The chain couples TRBV5-1 to TRBJ2-3, with D unclear. The CDR3 is 14 amino acids. With 3 bases removed from V and 7 bases from J, the gap between germline ends came to 15 bases. Germline loops: CDR1 SGHRS, CDR2 YFSETQ. DNA of the CDR3: TGCGCCAGCAGCTCCGACCACACGGCGTATACGCAGTATTTT. Residues: CASSSDHTAYTQYF. The entire variable domain, with the rest obtained from reference TRBV5-1 and TRBJ2-3, is as follows: KAGVTQTPRYLIKTRGQQVTLSCSPISGHRSVSWYQQTPGQGLQFLFEYFSETQRNKGNFPGRFSGRQFSNSRSEMNVSTLELGDSALYLCASSSDHTAYTQYFGPGTRLTVL.